One sample yielded the 21 T cell receptor beta chains listed below, sequenced in a study of CD8+CD57+ T cells in acquired aplastic anemia. Patients included in sequencing had previously demonstrated CD8+CD57+ cell expansion by flow cytometry. It was genomic DNA that served as the template for profiling TCR beta VDJ and CDR3. TCRdb re-analysed the reads in MiXCR, keeping a single row per CDR3 protein. This table holds 150,000 to 200,000 distinct CDR3 sequences, around half found once. Sequences were obtained from sorted CD4+, CD8+, or CD8+CD57+ T cells (not recorded which) from PBMCs. The receptor source for this set is a human donor with aplastic anemia.

CDR3 residues: CATSDSFGVVNEQFF. CDR3 DNA sequence: TGTGCCACCAGTGATTCCTTCGGAGTGGTGAATGAGCAGTTCTTC. The V and J genes are TRBV24-1 and TRBJ2-1; D uncertain. There are 15 residues in the CDR3. Trimming shortened V by 2 bases and J by 7 bases, and 14 bases separated the two germline ends. CDR1 is KGHDR, CDR2 SFDVKD, per germline.

V gene TRBV5-1 combines with J gene TRBJ2-7; TRBD2 is a possible D gene (6 bases). Germline V gives CDR1 SGHRS, CDR2 YFSETQ. The V end was cut by 0 bases, the J end by 2 bases, with 12 bases between. The CDR3 sequence is 15 residues long. CDR3 coding DNA: TGCGCCAGCAGCTTGGATAGCGGAGCCCCCTACGAGCAGTACTTC. Protein sequence: CASSLDSGAPYEQYF.

This rearrangement joins TRBV20-1 to TRBJ1-4; tentative D call: TRBD1 (6 bases). Germline V CDR1 and CDR2: DFQATT, SNEGSKA (reference sequence). The CDR3 is 16 amino acids. The CDR3 reads CRGGLGQPGTGEKLFF. In nucleotides, the CDR3 is TGCAGAGGAGGCCTCGGACAGCCCGGGACGGGTGAAAAACTGTTTTTT.

There are a few counts of this clonotype. This rearrangement joins TRBV15 to TRBJ1-1, with D uncertain. V lost 3 bases, J lost 1 base, and 6 bases lay in between. In germline, CDR1 is LNHNV, CDR2 YYDKDF (reference sequence). The CDR3 length is 13 residues. The CDR3 here is CATSSGSNTEAFF. In nucleotides, the CDR3 is TGTGCCACCAGCAGCGGGTCGAACACTGAAGCTTTCTTT. Filled out from reference TRBV15 and TRBJ1-1, the complete variable domain reads DAMVIQNPRYQVTQFGKPVTLSCSQTLNHNVMYWYQQKSSQAPKLLFHYYDKDFNNEADTPDNFQSRRPNTSFCFLDIRSPGLGDTAMYLCATSSGSNTEAFFGQGTRLTVV.

CDR3 protein: CASSSQAASTDTQYF. The CDR3 coding sequence is TGTGCCAGCAGCTCCCAAGCTGCTAGCACAGATACGCAGTATTTT. The chain joins TRBV5-6 to TRBJ2-3; D unresolved. Germline V gene sequence: CDR1 SGHDT, CDR2 YYEEEE. V lost 3 bases and J 0 bases, leaving 11 bases between the germline ends. The CDR3 runs to 15 residues.

With respect to this clonotype: A read error may produce the germline difference seen at one junction end. The rearrangement links TRBV9 to TRBJ2-2, with TRBD2 matching 10 bases. CDR1 is SGDLS, CDR2 YYNGEE, per germline. The CDR3 loop spans 14 amino acids. CDR3 protein: CASSTSGTTGELVF. The CDR3 region has the DNA TGTGCCAGCAGCACTAGCGGGACCACCGGGGAGCTGGTTTTT.

This clonotype was counted many times. The chain carries TRBV29-1 and TRBJ2-2; D not certain. With 3 bases removed from V and 0 bases from J, the gap between germline ends came to 8 bases. The length of the CDR3 is 14 residues. Looked up from germline, CDR1 is SQVTM and CDR2 is ANQGSEA. CDR3 sequence: CSVEYLPNTGELFF. The CDR3 coding sequence is TGCAGCGTTGAGTATCTACCGAACACCGGGGAGCTGTTTTTT.

This chain's CDR3 is CASTLTNEQFF. CDR3 sequence (DNA): TGTGCCAGCACTCTCACTAATGAGCAGTTCTTC. This chain links TRBV2 with TRBJ2-1; D gene ambiguous. Between the trimmed V and J ends, which lost 7 bases and 7 bases, there was a span of 8 bases. Germline CDR1 and CDR2: SNHLY and FYNNEI. This CDR3 comprises 11 residues.

The V and J genes are TRBV10-3 and TRBJ2-2, with D perhaps matching TRBD2 (6 bases). CDR1 and CDR2 from the germline V gene are ENHRY and SYGVKD. Trimming cost V 6 bases and J 7 bases, with 12 bases left between them. The CDR3 runs 13 residues. The CDR3 DNA reads TGTGCCATCAGCCGACTAGTTGGCGGGGAGCTGTTTTTT. It translates to CAISRLVGGELFF.

In this sample, this clonotype turned up a few times. This chain connects TRBV4-2 to TRBJ2-2; 9 bases align to TRBD1. Germline trimming cut 4 bases from V and 5 bases from J; bases unmatched to any gene: 20. Germline V CDR1 and CDR2: LGHNA, YNFKEQ. CDR3 length: 20 residues. The CDR3: CASSPRTGEGSIGRTGELFF. CDR3 coding DNA: TGTGCCAGCAGCCCACGGACAGGGGAGGGCTCAATTGGTAGGACCGGGGAGCTGTTTTTT.

At least ten counts were recorded for this clonotype. The J gene is TRBJ2-5, the V gene TRBV5-8; D is ambiguous. The V gene lost 0 bases and the J gene lost 7 bases, with 10 bases spanning the gap. This CDR3 is built from 13 residues. CDR1 and CDR2 (germline): SGHTS, YDEGEE. The CDR3 protein is CASSLGTAGTQYF. The CDR3 DNA reads TGTGCCAGCAGCTTGGGGACCGCAGGGACCCAGTACTTC. Looking up the rest from reference TRBV5-8 and TRBJ2-5 gives the full variable domain: EAGVTQSPTHLIKTRGQQATLRCSPISGHTSVYWYQQALGLGLQFLLWYDEGEERNRGNFPPRFSGRQFPNYSSELNVNALELEDSALYLCASSLGTAGTQYFGPGTRLLVL.

In its sample, this clonotype was seen a few times. The CDR3 ends on some other residue instead of the conserved phenylalanine or tryptophan, so this is likely a read error. Because the CDR3's place on the DNA is in doubt, the DNA is left out and the CDR3 is given as listed by TCRdb. This chain links TRBV29-1 with TRBJ2-1; TRBD1 was called by the table and not checked on the DNA. The CDR3 spans 9 residues, counting both ends. Germline V gene sequence: CDR1 SQVTM, CDR2 ANQGSEA. The CDR3: CSVDEDREL.

As regards this clonotype: A much larger clone lies one base from this, so it may be a read error. The J gene is TRBJ2-7, the V gene TRBV4-3; 9 bases are shared with TRBD1. Germline V gene sequence: CDR1 LGHNA, CDR2 YSLEER. CDR3 size: 15 residues. CDR3 residues: CASSALQGAWYGQYF. In DNA form, the CDR3 reads TGCGCCAGCAGCGCTTTACAGGGGGCATGGTACGGGCAGTACTTC.

Remarks on this clonotype: Given a much more abundant clone one base away, this may be a read error. The gene calls are TRBV2 and TRBJ1-2; D uncertain. V was cut by 7 bases and J by 5 bases, with 17 bases left in between. The CDR3 loop spans 14 amino acids. Looked up from germline, CDR1 is SNHLY and CDR2 is FYNNEI. This chain's CDR3 is CASTAVPKRYGYTF. The CDR3, as DNA: TGTGCCAGCACTGCCGTTCCAAAGAGGTATGGCTACACCTTC.

The CDR3: CASSIGTWSNEQYF. CDR3 nucleotide sequence: TGTGCCAGTAGTATCGGCACCTGGAGTAACGAGCAGTACTTC. The chain carries TRBV19 and TRBJ2-7; D ambiguous. Per the germline V gene, CDR1 is LNHDA and CDR2 is SQIVND (reference sequence). The CDR3 consists of 14 residues. V lost 3 bases and J 5 bases, leaving 14 bases between the germline ends.

The genes are TRBV29-1 and TRBJ2-7; D perhaps matches TRBD1 (6 bases). Looked up from germline, CDR1 is SQVTM and CDR2 is ANQGSEA. The V gene lost 6 bases and the J gene lost 3 bases, with 12 bases spanning the gap. The CDR3 consists of 12 residues. The DNA for the CDR3 is TGCAGCGTCCGGACAGAGGGCTACGAGCAGTACTTC. Translating it yields CSVRTEGYEQYF.

On this clonotype: This may be a read error, as it is one base from a much larger clone. The chain is built from TRBV5-1 and TRBJ1-1; TRBD1 agrees at 7 bases. The germline CDR1 and CDR2 sequences are SGHRS and YFSETQ. This CDR3 is built from 15 residues. The V gene end was trimmed by 3 bases and the J gene end by 5 bases; junction bases not matched to a gene: 10. CDR3 sequence reads: CASSSRDRAWTEAFF. Written as DNA, the CDR3 is TGCGCCAGCAGCTCGCGAGACAGGGCGTGGACTGAAGCTTTCTTT.

This sequence joins TRBV20-1 and TRBJ2-7; 11 bases match TRBD2. CDR1 and CDR2 from the germline V gene are DFQATT and SNEGSKA (reference sequence). CDR3 length equals 15 residues. J gave up 1 base and V 3 bases, and 5 bases lay outside the gene matches. The CDR3 region is CSASGTSGSSYEQYF. The CDR3 DNA follows: TGCAGTGCTAGCGGGACTAGCGGTTCTTCCTACGAGCAGTACTTC.

In its sample, this clonotype was seen a few times. This rearrangement joins TRBV27 to TRBJ1-1; 8 bases are shared with TRBD1. This CDR3 contains 15 residues. Trimming removed 5 bases from V and 2 bases from J; junction bases left unmatched: 7. The V gene's germline CDR1 is MNHEY and CDR2 SMNVEV (reference sequence). DNA of the CDR3: TGTGCCAGCAGTCCGACAGGGGCAGGCAACACTGAAGCTTTCTTT. This gives the protein CASSPTGAGNTEAFF.

The rearrangement uses TRBV25-1 and TRBJ2-2; D uncertain. The ends were cut back, 1 base at V and 6 bases at J, with 12 bases in the middle. The CDR3 consists of 15 residues. Germline-derived CDR1 and CDR2 are MGHDK and SYGVNS. The CDR3 sequence is CASSESWGPPGELFF. The CDR3 coding sequence is TGTGCCAGCAGTGAATCTTGGGGTCCCCCCGGGGAGCTGTTTTTT.

This chain joins TRBV7-8 and TRBJ1-2; 7 bases line up with TRBD1. CDR1 and CDR2 from the germline V gene are SGHVS and FQNEAQ. V shed 9 bases and J 9 bases; nucleotides not matched to a gene: 10. This CDR3 region has 12 residues. CDR3 coding DNA: TGTGCCAGTTCAGCATGGGACAGCAGCTACACCTTC. Translation: CASSAWDSSYTF.